These 31 T cell receptor beta chains originate from one sample sequenced in a study of blood T cells in healthy people across ages. Sample-barcoded 5' priming and a J-beta primer mix drove a second PCR of roughly 7 to 11 cycles. A single record per CDR3 protein comes from TCRdb applying MiXCR to the 5' RACE reads. In the table there are around 780,000 distinct CDR3 sequences, roughly 24% of which are singletons. The same sample was also studied in work on T cells of mothers and their children.

Sequencing used blood. The origin of the receptors is a boy aged 5-17 years in good health.

This clonotype was detected ten times or more. The chain links TRBV4-1 to TRBJ1-4; the D is unclear. The CDR3 loop spans 13 amino acids. CDR1 and CDR2 (germline): MGHRA, YSYEKL. V was clipped by 4 bases and J by 11 bases, with 14 bases between them. The CDR3 sequence is CASSRTQDGKLFF. CDR3 nucleotides: TGCGCCAGCAGCCGCACCCAAGATGGTAAACTGTTTTTT.

This clonotype was found a few times. The V and J genes are TRBV29-1 and TRBJ1-5; TRBD1 matches at 8 bases. CDR3 size: 14 residues. Germline trimming cut 4 bases from V and 6 bases from J; bases unmatched to any gene: 8. From germline, CDR1 is SQVTM and CDR2 ANQGSEA. The CDR3 sequence: CSVVRTGLGQPQHF. The CDR3 DNA reads as TGCAGCGTTGTACGGACAGGGTTAGGTCAGCCCCAGCATTTT.

The genes are TRBV7-9 and TRBJ2-3, with TRBD2 matching over 10 bases. Looked up from germline, CDR1 is SEHNR and CDR2 is FQNEAQ (reference sequence). The CDR3 has 15 residues. The trim removed 8 bases at V and 2 bases at J, leaving 7 bases unmatched. DNA for the CDR3: TGTGCCAGCCCGGTAGCGGGGGGTCTCACAGATACGCAGTATTTT. Protein sequence: CASPVAGGLTDTQYF.

This clonotype was detected a few times. The chain carries TRBV12-5 and TRBJ1-2; D is possibly TRBD1 (5 bases). Germline lookup yields CDR1 LGHNT and CDR2 FRNRAP. Deletions cut 2 bases from V and 14 bases from J, with 12 bases between. This CDR3 comprises 11 residues. The CDR3 DNA sequence: TGTGCTAGTGGTTTGAGGGACGGGGCAACCTTC. It translates to CASGLRDGATF.

The chain is built from TRBV20-1 and TRBJ2-3; tentatively, D is TRBD1 (5 bases). Germline CDR1 DFQATT, CDR2 SNEGSKA (reference sequence). V was cut by 4 bases and J by 3 bases, with 20 bases left in between. This CDR3 region has 16 residues. CDR3 amino acids: CSAKPPAGQGTDTQYF. CDR3 nucleotide sequence: TGCAGTGCTAAACCCCCGGCAGGACAAGGGACAGATACGCAGTATTTT.

The chain has TRBV6-6 and TRBJ1-5; unclear D gene. There are 12 residues in the CDR3. Germline CDR1 is MNHNY and CDR2 is SVGAGI (reference sequence). V shed 2 bases and J shed 9 bases, with 8 bases lying between them. This chain's CDR3 is CASSYAAMPQHF. Here the CDR3 DNA reads TGTGCCAGCAGTTACGCAGCAATGCCCCAGCATTTT.

The gene calls are TRBV7-8 and TRBJ1-5, with 10 nucleotides matching TRBD1. J gave up 2 bases and V 1 base, and 11 bases lay outside the gene matches. The CDR3 spans 19 residues. Per germline, CDR1 SGHVS and CDR2 FQNEAQ. CDR3 sequence: CASSLVRDRGLLGNQPQHF. The CDR3 region has the DNA TGTGCCAGCAGCTTAGTCCGGGACAGGGGCCTGTTGGGCAATCAGCCCCAGCATTTT.

The chain couples TRBV7-3 to TRBJ2-5; maybe TRBD1 (5 bases). The J call may be faulty, since TRBJ2-1 better matches the DNA end. This CDR3 region has 13 residues. Germline lookup yields CDR1 SGHTA and CDR2 FQGTGA. CDR3 in amino acids: CASSQGHSHEQFF. CDR3 DNA: TGTGCCAGCAGCCAGGGCCACTCCCATGAGCAGTTCTTC.

This clonotype was observed once. The chain carries TRBV9 and TRBJ2-1; D not certain. V lost 0 bases and J 4 bases, leaving 5 bases between the germline ends. CDR1 and CDR2 (germline): SGDLS, YYNGEE. The length of the CDR3 is 13 residues. The DNA of the CDR3 is TGTGCCAGCAGCGTAGGTCGGTACAATGAGCAGTTCTTC. This encodes CASSVGRYNEQFF.

This chain links TRBV7-2 with TRBJ2-6; no clear D gene. V lost 1 base to trimming and J lost 0 bases, with 10 bases between them. Germline loops: CDR1 SGHTA, CDR2 FQGNSA. The CDR3 spans 17 residues. Here the CDR3 reads CASSLVQPSSGANVLTF. CDR3 bases: TGTGCCAGCAGCTTAGTTCAGCCCTCCTCTGGGGCCAACGTCCTGACTTTC.

J is TRBJ1-2 and V is TRBV30, with no clear D. The germline V gene encodes CDR1 GTSNPN and CDR2 SVGIG (reference sequence). Trimming pared 1 base from V and 6 bases from J, leaving 9 bases between. The CDR3 consists of 12 residues. CDR3 amino acids: CAWSANSNGYTF. The DNA of the CDR3 is TGTGCCTGGAGTGCTAATAGCAATGGCTACACCTTC.

This clonotype was counted only a few times. The CDR3 DNA follows: TGTGCCAGCAGTGCCCGACAGCGGGGGGGCCCCGAGCAGTTCTTC. It is translated as CASSARQRGGPEQFF. This chain uses TRBV2 with TRBJ2-1; TRBD2 matches 10 bases. The CDR3 runs 15 residues. Germline V gene data show CDR1 as SNHLY and CDR2 as FYNNEI. The ends lost 4 bases at V and 10 bases at J; junction bases unmatched: 10.

The chain combines TRBV27 with TRBJ2-7; D is unresolved. This CDR3 comprises 14 residues. Germline V gene sequence: CDR1 MNHEY, CDR2 SMNVEV (reference sequence). V was clipped by 5 bases and J by 4 bases, with 15 bases between them. The CDR3 here is CASSPLLSTYEQYF. In nucleotides, the CDR3 is TGTGCCAGCAGTCCTCTCCTGTCAACTTACGAGCAGTACTTC.

This clonotype turned up a few times. The chain has TRBV7-3 and TRBJ1-2, with D tentatively TRBD1 (6 bases). Trimming shortened V by 4 bases and J by 7 bases, and 19 bases separated the two germline ends. Per germline, CDR1 SGHTA and CDR2 FQGTGA. The CDR3 length is 15 residues. CDR3 DNA sequence: TGTGCCAGCAGCTCAACAGGGTCGAACGGGGGTGGCTACACCTTC. Its protein product is CASSSTGSNGGGYTF.

V gene TRBV7-9 combines with J gene TRBJ2-4; 9 nucleotides align to TRBD1. The germline V gene has CDR1 SEHNR and CDR2 FQNEAQ (reference sequence). V shed 2 bases, J shed 9 bases, and the junction held 5 bases outside the gene matches. The length of the CDR3 is 14 residues. In DNA, the CDR3 is TGTGCCAGCAGCTTAAATCGGGACAGGGCCATTCAGTACTTC. It yields the protein CASSLNRDRAIQYF.

This clonotype was recorded a few times. J is TRBJ2-7 and V is TRBV7-3, with 10 bases matching TRBD1. Per germline, CDR1 SGHTA and CDR2 FQGTGA. The trim removed 5 bases at V and 4 bases at J, leaving 8 bases unmatched. The CDR3 consists of 15 residues. The CDR3 DNA reads TGTGCCAGCAGCCAGAACCCGGGACAGGGGTACGAGCAGTACTTC. Protein sequence: CASSQNPGQGYEQYF.

Concerning this clonotype itself: The junction differs from germline at one of its ends, possibly a read error. CDR3 region: CSVEAENYSYTF. As DNA, the CDR3 is TGCAGCGTTGAAGCGGAAAACTATAGCTACACCTTC. The chain couples TRBV29-1 to TRBJ1-2; the D is unclear. CDR3 size: 12 residues. CDR1 and CDR2 from the germline V gene are SQVTM and ANQGSEA.

CDR3 sequence reads: CASSQRAGGAGSYNEQFF. The CDR3 DNA reads TGTGCCAGCAGCCAAAGGGCTGGGGGAGCGGGGTCCTACAATGAGCAGTTCTTC. The rearrangement links TRBV3-1 to TRBJ2-1; TRBD2 agrees at 7 bases. The CDR3 is 18 residues long. Germline V CDR1 and CDR2: LGHDT, YNNKEL (reference sequence). The V and J ends lost 2 bases and 1 base, in that order; junction bases with no gene match: 11.

This clonotype was seen a handful of times. The chain is built from TRBV3-1 and TRBJ2-3, with D possibly matching TRBD2 (6 bases). V dropped 1 base and J dropped 2 bases, with 10 bases sitting between them. CDR1 is LGHDT and CDR2 is YNNKEL in the germline V gene (reference sequence). The CDR3 is made up of 15 amino acids. The CDR3 loop is CASSQGGVVTDTQYF. CDR3 DNA: TGTGCCAGCAGCCAAGGCGGGGTGGTCACAGATACGCAGTATTTT.

The CDR3 nucleotides are TGCAGCGTTGAAGGAGCGACTAGCGGATCCTACAATGAGCAGTTCTTC. Translation gives CSVEGATSGSYNEQFF. The chain links TRBV29-1 to TRBJ2-1; 9 nucleotides line up with TRBD2. The CDR3 runs to 16 residues. CDR1 and CDR2 from the germline V gene are SQVTM and ANQGSEA. V lost 1 base, J lost 1 base, and 5 bases stayed unmatched.

This clonotype was seen only a few times. The V gene is TRBV11-2, the J gene TRBJ2-7; the D gene could be TRBD1 or TRBD2 (5 bases each). The CDR3 totals 16 residues. Germline assignment: CDR1 SGHAT and CDR2 FQNNGV. With 1 base removed from V and 6 bases from J, the gap between germline ends came to 19 bases. Written as DNA, the CDR3 is TGTGCCAGCAGCTTAGGGGGGTCTCGGGGTCTTGGCGAGCAGTACTTC. It encodes CASSLGGSRGLGEQYF.

J is TRBJ2-1 and V is TRBV7-9; 10 positions agree with TRBD1. In germline, CDR1 is SEHNR, CDR2 FQNEAQ (reference sequence). The CDR3 is made up of 16 amino acids. V lost 5 bases, J lost 8 bases, and 12 bases stayed unmatched. The CDR3 loop reads CASSPRQGARVDEQFF. The CDR3 nucleotides read TGTGCCAGCAGCCCCAGACAGGGGGCCCGTGTGGATGAGCAGTTCTTC.

This clonotype was counted only a few times. This sequence joins TRBV4-2 and TRBJ2-5; 11 positions agree with TRBD2. The J call is in doubt because the DNA end fits TRBJ2-1 better. This CDR3 spans 17 amino acids. Germline V CDR1 and CDR2: LGHNA, YNFKEQ. The CDR3 sequence: CASSQQIAGGLHNEQFF. The CDR3 nucleotides read TGTGCCAGCAGCCAACAAATAGCGGGGGGGCTCCACAATGAGCAGTTCTTC.

The V and J genes are TRBV28 and TRBJ1-2, with 8 bases lining up with TRBD1. V was pared by 5 bases and J by 4 bases, with 9 bases of the junction left unmatched. The CDR3 consists of 15 residues. Germline V gives CDR1 MDHEN, CDR2 SYDVKM. Here the CDR3 reads CASSRVGQGGYGYTF. The CDR3 nucleotides read TGTGCCAGCAGTAGAGTTGGACAGGGAGGCTATGGCTACACCTTC.

The V call is TRBV10-3, the J call TRBJ2-1; D may be TRBD2 (5 bases). Germline loops: CDR1 ENHRY, CDR2 SYGVKD. The V end was cut by 2 bases, the J end by 6 bases, with 8 bases between. There are 13 residues in the CDR3. In DNA, the CDR3 is TGTGCCATCAGTGAGGAAGGGAGCAATGAGCAGTTCTTC. It yields the protein CAISEEGSNEQFF.

This sequence joins TRBV25-1 and TRBJ2-6, with 8 bases that match TRBD1. After removal of 3 bases from V and 2 bases from J, the junction contained 9 bases not matched to a gene. The germline V gene has CDR1 MGHDK and CDR2 SYGVNS. The CDR3 spans 18 residues. CDR3 region: CASSERTGRKTGANVLTF. For the CDR3, the DNA is TGTGCCAGCAGTGAGCGGACAGGGAGGAAGACTGGGGCCAACGTCCTGACTTTC.

J is TRBJ2-5 and V is TRBV5-1; tentative D call: TRBD2 (6 bases). The CDR3 is 15 amino acids. Trimming left V 0 bases short and J 5 bases short, with 14 bases between. The germline V gene encodes CDR1 SGHRS and CDR2 YFSETQ. CDR3 nucleotide sequence: TGCGCCAGCAGCTTGGACTCCGGGAGACAGGAGACCCAGTACTTC. As protein: CASSLDSGRQETQYF.

This clonotype was seen more than once but under ten times. This chain joins TRBV20-1 and TRBJ1-6; D unclear. Trimming removed 5 bases from V and 7 bases from J, with 9 bases in between. The CDR3 spans 12 residues. The germline gives CDR1 DFQATT, CDR2 SNEGSKA (reference sequence). The CDR3 spells CSAAGGNSPLHF. Here the CDR3 DNA reads TGCAGTGCTGCCGGAGGGAATTCACCCCTCCACTTT.

V usage is TRBV3-1 and J usage is TRBJ2-5, with D unresolved. Near its end, the DNA agrees better with TRBJ2-1, so the J call may be wrong. This CDR3 comprises 16 residues. Per the germline V gene, CDR1 is LGHDT and CDR2 is YNNKEL (reference sequence). This chain's CDR3 is CASSQFLGSDYNEQFF. For the CDR3, the DNA is TGTGCCAGCAGCCAATTCCTTGGGTCAGATTACAATGAGCAGTTCTTC.

This clonotype was counted only a few times. J is TRBJ1-6 and V is TRBV10-2; 10 positions match TRBD1. V lost 6 bases, J lost 9 bases, and 5 bases stayed unmatched. Germline V CDR1 and CDR2: WSHSY, SAAADI. This CDR3 spans 14 amino acids. This CDR3 reads CASSDRTGGSPLHF. The DNA of the CDR3 is TGCGCCAGCAGCGATCGGACAGGGGGTTCACCCCTCCACTTT.

This clonotype has just a few counts. The V call is TRBV4-2, the J call TRBJ2-4; a weak D match, TRBD2 (6 bases). This CDR3 contains 14 residues. Trimming took 0 bases from V and 8 from J, leaving 11 bases between them. Per germline, CDR1 LGHNA and CDR2 YNFKEQ. DNA of the CDR3: TGTGCCAGCAGCCAAGATTGGACTACCGACATTCAGTACTTC. This sequence encodes CASSQDWTTDIQYF.